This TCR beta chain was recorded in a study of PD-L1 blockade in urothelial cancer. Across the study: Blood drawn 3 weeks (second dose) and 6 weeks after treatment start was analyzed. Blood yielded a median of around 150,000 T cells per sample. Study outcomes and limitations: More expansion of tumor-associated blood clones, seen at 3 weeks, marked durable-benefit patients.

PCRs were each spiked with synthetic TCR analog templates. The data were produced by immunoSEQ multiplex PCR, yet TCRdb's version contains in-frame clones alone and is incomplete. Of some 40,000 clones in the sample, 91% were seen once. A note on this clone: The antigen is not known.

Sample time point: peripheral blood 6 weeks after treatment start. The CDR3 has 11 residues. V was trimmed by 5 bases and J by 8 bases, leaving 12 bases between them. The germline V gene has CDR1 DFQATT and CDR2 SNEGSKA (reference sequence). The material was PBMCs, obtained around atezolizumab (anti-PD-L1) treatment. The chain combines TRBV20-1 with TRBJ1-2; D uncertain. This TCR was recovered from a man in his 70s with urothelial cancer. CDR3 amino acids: CSAGGSGGYTF. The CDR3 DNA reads TGCAGTGCTGGAGGGAGCGGGGGCTACACCTTC.